This T cell receptor (beta chain) stems from a study of CD8 T cells in ankylosing spondylitis. V was shortened by 4 bases and J by 6 bases, with 11 bases between the two germline ends. Germline V CDR1 and CDR2: SGHRS, YFSETQ. The CDR3 length is 14 residues. One entry per CDR3 protein results from TCRdb running MiXCR on the 5' RACE reads. The sample records 250,000 to 400,000 distinct CDR3 sequences, under 14% being singletons. The V and J genes are TRBV5-1 and TRBJ1-6, with D perhaps TRBD1 (6 bases). Sequencing was carried out using blood, either unsorted or a sorted T cell fraction (not recorded which). This receptor was obtained from a female donor with ankylosing spondylitis or in good health (not recorded which). The CDR3 spells CASSMDSGNSPLHF. CDR3 DNA: TGCGCCAGCAGCATGGACAGTGGTAATTCACCCCTCCACTTT.